This T cell receptor beta chain was recovered during a study of blood T cells in healthy people across ages. A sample-barcoded 5' primer and a J-beta primer mix were used in a second PCR of about 7 to 12 cycles. TCRdb called the 5' RACE reads again in MiXCR, with one record for every CDR3 protein. The sample yields 540,000 or so distinct CDR3 sequences, 20% to 30% seen once. Germline values: CDR1 MNHEY, CDR2 SVGAGI. Trimming pared 0 bases from V and 11 bases from J, leaving 22 bases between. The CDR3 extends over 16 amino acids. This clonotype was counted between two and nine times. This sample also belongs to another study, concerning T cells of mothers and their children. That source reports: Over five children, together with their three healthy Caucasian mothers, made up the donors.

Material: blood. The TCR originated in a boy between 5 and 17 years old in good health. The J gene is TRBJ2-5, the V gene TRBV6-5, with TRBD1 as a possible D gene (6 bases). The CDR3 loop is CASSYSDRPFKWEQYF. CDR3 in DNA: TGTGCCAGCAGTTACTCGGACAGACCCTTTAAGTGGGAGCAGTACTTC.